Listed here are 9 T cell receptor beta chains from one sample, sequenced in a study of blood T cell repertoires in COVID-19. Data came from immunoSEQ multiplex PCR; TCRdb stores just in-frame clones and leaves some out. The sample holds more than 85,000 clones; roughly 87% are singletons and the top ten take more than 5%. The sequenced sample was peripheral blood. These receptors were obtained from a woman aged 45-65 years with COVID-19, enrolled during active disease.

This chain connects TRBV5-6 to TRBJ2-1, with unresolved D. Germline CDR1 reads SGHDT; CDR2 reads YYEEEE. The CDR3 has 15 amino acids. Trimming pared 1 base from V and 0 bases from J, leaving 8 bases between. CDR3 in DNA: TGTGCCAGCAGCTTGTACGCAGTCTCCTACAATGAGCAGTTCTTC. Translating gives CASSLYAVSYNEQFF.

This chain links TRBV12-3 or TRBV12-4 with TRBJ2-1; the D gene is possibly TRBD1 (5 bases). The CDR3 contains 13 residues. V lost 2 bases to trimming and J lost 4 bases, with 6 bases between them. The CDR3: CASSLQGYNEQFF. In nucleotides, the CDR3 is TGTGCCAGCAGTTTACAGGGATACAATGAGCAGTTCTTC.

This chain connects TRBV28 to TRBJ1-2; the D is unclear. CDR3 size: 12 residues. The germline CDR1 and CDR2 sequences are MDHEN and SYDVKM. Trimming shortened V by 2 bases and J by 8 bases, and 9 bases separated the two germline ends. The CDR3 bases are TGTGCCAGCAGTTTAGGGGAGGGAGGCTACACCTTC. Amino acids: CASSLGEGGYTF.

The chain uses TRBV4-1 and TRBJ2-1, with D possibly being TRBD2 (5 bases). The CDR3 has 18 residues. The V end was cut by 1 base, the J end by 8 bases, with 24 bases between. Germline V gives CDR1 MGHRA, CDR2 YSYEKL. The CDR3 sequence: CASSQVHGERPLSHEQFF. CDR3 nucleotide sequence: TGCGCCAGCAGCCAAGTGCACGGGGAACGCCCTTTGAGCCATGAGCAGTTCTTC.

The chain joins TRBV2 to TRBJ2-4, with 7 bases lining up with TRBD1. V was clipped by 7 bases and J by 2 bases; unmatched bases: 11. From germline, CDR1 is SNHLY and CDR2 FYNNEI. This CDR3 has 16 amino acids. The CDR3 DNA follows: TGTGCCAGCAAACCAACAGGGGCTATAACCAAAAACATTCAGTACTTC. It yields the protein CASKPTGAITKNIQYF.

V gene TRBV28 combines with J gene TRBJ1-5; the D is unclear. This CDR3 is built from 13 residues. V lost 3 bases to trimming and J lost 10 bases, with 13 bases between them. Germline V CDR1 and CDR2: MDHEN, SYDVKM. As DNA, the CDR3 is TGTGCCAGCAGTTTCCTTGGCTGGCCCCCCCAGCATTTT. Its translation: CASSFLGWPPQHF.

This clone was counted between two and nine times. The rearrangement links TRBV5-4 to TRBJ1-2; D gene unclear. Trimming removed 3 bases at V and 1 base at J, with 16 bases between. Germline CDR1 and CDR2: SGHNT and YYREEE (reference sequence). The CDR3 has 16 residues. CDR3: CASSSTPQDNNYGYTF. The CDR3 region has the DNA TGTGCCAGCAGCTCCACCCCACAAGATAATAACTATGGCTACACCTTC.

The chain recombines TRBV5-8 with TRBJ2-5; possibly TRBD1 for D (5 bases). CDR3 length equals 13 residues. V lost 4 bases, J lost 6 bases, and 13 bases lay in between. Germline CDR1 SGHTS, CDR2 YDEGEE. The CDR3 DNA is TGTGCCAGCAGCACCCTCCAGGGTCAGACCCAGTACTTC. Protein sequence: CASSTLQGQTQYF.

The rearrangement joins TRBV30 to TRBJ2-5; TRBD1 matches at 7 bases. The CDR3 covers 14 residues. V was clipped by 5 bases and J by 0 bases; unmatched bases: 6. CDR1 GTSNPN and CDR2 SVGIG come from the germline V gene (reference sequence). The CDR3 nucleotides are TGTGCCTGGTCCGGGACAGAGTACCAAGAGACCCAGTACTTC. The encoded protein is CAWSGTEYQETQYF.